These 10 T cell receptor beta chains originate from one sample sequenced in a study of T cells in Graves' hyperthyroidism and ophthalmopathy. Amplification of TCR beta CDR3 regions was performed using RNA transcripts as template. HTBI primers were employed in a first-round RT-PCR of the TCR CDR3. TCRdb called the multiplex PCR reads again in MiXCR, with one record for every CDR3 protein. This sample has over 500,000 distinct CDR3 sequences, with approximately 49% found just once. The material sequenced was peripheral blood or thyroid tissue (not recorded which). The origin of the receptors is an adult woman with Graves' disease, either hyperthyroidism or ophthalmopathy (not recorded which).

CDR3 sequence: CASRPRIDRDRNYEQYF. The CDR3 nucleotides read TGTGCCAGCAGGCCGCGAATCGACCGGGACAGGAACTACGAGCAGTACTTC. The genes are TRBV7-9 and TRBJ2-7; TRBD1 matches 8 bases. Germline trimming cut 6 bases from V and 3 bases from J; bases unmatched to any gene: 16. The germline V gene has CDR1 SEHNR and CDR2 FQNEAQ (reference sequence). The CDR3 is 17 residues long.

The V and J genes are TRBV6-5 and TRBJ2-7, with 12 bases matching TRBD2. V lost 5 bases and J lost 2; bases outside the gene matches: 7. The germline CDR1 and CDR2 sequences are MNHEY and SVGAGI. The CDR3 is 16 residues long. In DNA, the CDR3 is TGTGCCAGCAGTGCCTCCCTAGCGGGAGGGGCCTACGAGCAGTACTTC. This codes for CASSASLAGGAYEQYF.

V gene TRBV7-9 combines with J gene TRBJ1-4; tentative D call: TRBD1 (5 bases). Germline loops: CDR1 SEHNR, CDR2 FQNEAQ (reference sequence). There are 14 residues in the CDR3. Trimming stripped 8 bases from V and 5 bases from J, with 15 bases between. The DNA of the CDR3 is TGTGCCAGCCGATCTGAAGGGGTAAATGAAAAACTGTTTTTT. It translates to CASRSEGVNEKLFF.

The J gene is TRBJ1-2, the V gene TRBV6-1; D might be TRBD1 (5 bases). CDR1 and CDR2 from the germline V gene are MNHNS and SASEGT. The ends were cut back, 2 bases at V and 0 bases at J, with 10 bases in the middle. The CDR3 runs to 15 residues. Here the CDR3 reads CASSEPQGSNYGYTF. Written as DNA, the CDR3 is TGTGCCAGCAGTGAACCCCAGGGTTCTAACTATGGCTACACCTTC.

Turning to this clonotype: This sequence may be a read error, since a much larger clone differs from it by one base. The gene calls are TRBV7-8 and TRBJ2-7; TRBD2 matches at 12 bases. CDR1 and CDR2 (germline): SGHVS, FQNEAQ. The CDR3 is 15 amino acids. In DNA form, the CDR3 reads TGTGCCAGCAGCATCAGGACTAGCGGGAAACACGAGCAGTGCTTC. Its translation: CASSIRTSGKHEQCF.

Many counts were recorded for this clonotype. The chain recombines TRBV6-6 with TRBJ2-5; tentatively, D is TRBD2 (5 bases). This CDR3 comprises 13 residues. Looked up from germline, CDR1 is MNHNY and CDR2 is SVGAGI (reference sequence). The ends were cut back, 7 bases at V and 5 bases at J, with 14 bases in the middle. The DNA for the CDR3 is TGTGCCAGCACCCGGTCGGGGATTGAGACCCAGTACTTC. Translation: CASTRSGIETQYF.

Only a few counts were recorded for this clonotype. This sequence joins TRBV12-3 or TRBV12-4 and TRBJ2-7, with D possibly being TRBD1 (5 bases). V was cut by 6 bases and J by 2 bases, with 14 bases left in between. CDR3 length equals 14 residues. Here the CDR3 reads CASRAVGAAYEQYF. Written as DNA, the CDR3 is TGTGCCAGCAGAGCCGTAGGGGCAGCCTACGAGCAGTACTTC.

This clonotype was seen many times. This rearrangement joins TRBV9 to TRBJ2-5; D is unclear. Trimming stripped 4 bases from V and 5 bases from J, with 9 bases between. Germline values: CDR1 SGDLS, CDR2 YYNGEE. CDR3 length: 12 residues. CDR3 loop: CASSKYEETQYF. In nucleotides, the CDR3 is TGTGCCAGCAGCAAGTACGAGGAGACCCAGTACTTC.

This clonotype was detected ten times or more. The rearrangement links TRBV2 to TRBJ2-2, with 7 bases fitting TRBD2. The germline gives CDR1 SNHLY, CDR2 FYNNEI. This CDR3 has 15 amino acids. V dropped 6 bases and J dropped 0; count of bases not matched to a gene: 4. The CDR3 coding sequence is TGTGCCAGCAGATCCACTAGCGCGAACACCGGGGAGCTGTTTTTT. Encoded protein: CASRSTSANTGELFF.

This clonotype has just a few counts. The V call is TRBV29-1, the J call TRBJ1-6; 8 positions match TRBD1. The CDR3 is 15 amino acids. Trimming removed 5 bases from V and 5 bases from J; junction bases left unmatched: 8. The V gene's germline CDR1 is SQVTM and CDR2 ANQGSEA. The CDR3 sequence: CSVSTGARDNSPLHF. The DNA of the CDR3 is TGCAGCGTTTCGACAGGGGCCCGAGATAATTCACCCCTCCACTTT.